This TCR beta chain was documented in a study of T cells after yellow fever vaccination. TCRdb re-analysed the 5' RACE reads in MiXCR, keeping a single row per CDR3 protein. The repertoire consists of some 300,000 distinct CDR3 sequences, with roughly 9% occurring once and the leading ten covering about 3.7%. General study findings and limits: The secondary response showed a weaker magnitude and a faster peak, day 5 versus 15. Most primary-vaccination clones reappeared after the booster (approximately 96% CD4, around 88% CD8).

With regard to this clonotype: Its antigen is unknown.

Germline V CDR1 and CDR2: LGHDT, YNNKEL (reference sequence). The CDR3 spans 13 residues. The V and J ends lost 3 bases and 6 bases respectively, with 9 bases between them. The sequence was obtained from a man younger than 35 who received the YFV17D yellow fever vaccine. V is TRBV3-1 and J is TRBJ2-4; D ambiguous. This specimen was CD4+ T cells sorted from PBMCs, taken 5 days after the yellow fever booster vaccination. The CDR3 DNA sequence: TGTGCCAGCAGCCAGGCGGCCGGAAACATTCAGTACTTC. Translation gives CASSQAAGNIQYF. Combining the CDR3 with reference TRBV3-1 and TRBJ2-4 gives the whole variable domain DTAVSQTPKYLVTQMGNDKSIKCEQNLGHDTMYWYKQDSKKFLKIMFSYNNKELIINETVPNRFSPKSPDKAHLNLHINSLELGDSAVYFCASSQAAGNIQYFGAGTRLSVL.